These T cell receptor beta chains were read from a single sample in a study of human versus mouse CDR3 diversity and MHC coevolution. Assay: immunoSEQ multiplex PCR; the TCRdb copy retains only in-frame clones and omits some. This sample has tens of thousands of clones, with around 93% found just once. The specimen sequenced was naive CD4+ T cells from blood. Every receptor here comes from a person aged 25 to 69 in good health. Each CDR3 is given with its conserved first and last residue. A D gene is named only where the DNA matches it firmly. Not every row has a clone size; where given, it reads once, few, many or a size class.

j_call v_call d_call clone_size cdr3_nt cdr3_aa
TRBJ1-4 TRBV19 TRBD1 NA TGTGCCAGTAGTCCTACCCCCCAGGGGGACAGTGAAAAACTGTTTTTT CASSPTPQGDSEKLFF
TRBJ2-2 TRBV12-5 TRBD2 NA TGTGCTAGTGGCCAATTCGGGGGGATTCCCGGGGAGCTGTTTTTT CASGQFGGIPGELFF
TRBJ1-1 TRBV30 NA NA TGTGCCTCCCAATCTTACGTGAACTCTGAAGCTTTCTTT CASQSYVNSEAFF
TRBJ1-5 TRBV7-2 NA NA TGTGCCAGCAGCTCACTCCACAGTTCCGTACCCCAGCATTTT CASSSLHSSVPQHF
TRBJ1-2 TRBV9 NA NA TGTGCCAGCAGCGTAGATACAGCGAGGGACTATGGCTACACCTTC CASSVDTARDYGYTF
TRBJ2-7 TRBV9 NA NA TGTGCCAGCAGCGTAGGAGGCCCTCTTGCTGAGCAGTACTTC CASSVGGPLAEQYF
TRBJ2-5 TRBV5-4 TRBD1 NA TGTGCCAGCAGCTGGTTACCGGGACAGCAAGAGACCCAGTACTTC CASSWLPGQQETQYF
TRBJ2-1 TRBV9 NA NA TGTGCCAGCAGCGTAGACGTCCTCCGGGGAGAGCAGTTCTTC CASSVDVLRGEQFF
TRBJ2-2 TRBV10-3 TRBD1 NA TGTGCCATCCTCGGACAGGGAGGACGGGAGCTGTTTTTT CAILGQGGRELFF
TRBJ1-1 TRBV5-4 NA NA TGTGCCAGCAGCACGATGACAGGACTGAACACTGAAGCTTTCTTT CASSTMTGLNTEAFF
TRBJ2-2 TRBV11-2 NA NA TGTGCCAGCAGCTTAGGAACGGTGGTGACCGGGGAGCTGTTTTTT CASSLGTVVTGELFF
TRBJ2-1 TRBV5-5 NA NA TGTGCCAGCAGCTTGAGGATTGTGCAGGGCAGAAATGAGCAGTTCTTC CASSLRIVQGRNEQFF
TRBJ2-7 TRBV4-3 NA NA TGCGCCAGCAGCCAGTCACTAACGGGGAGAATCTACGAGCAGTACTTC CASSQSLTGRIYEQYF
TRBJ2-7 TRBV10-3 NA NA TGTGCCATCAAGCGGACAGTATTCTACGAGCAGTACTTC CAIKRTVFYEQYF
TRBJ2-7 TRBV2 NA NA TGTGCCAGCAGTGATAGGGTAGCAGCGGGCTCCTACGAGCAGTACTTC CASSDRVAAGSYEQYF
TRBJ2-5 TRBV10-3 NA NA TGTGCCATCAGGGGGGGGGCTGGAGACTACCAAGAGACCCAGTACTTC CAIRGGAGDYQETQYF
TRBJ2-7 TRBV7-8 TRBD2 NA TGTGCCAGCAGCGTGGGACTAGCGAGGTCCTACGAGCAGTACTTC CASSVGLARSYEQYF
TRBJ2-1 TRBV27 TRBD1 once TGTGCCAGCAGTTTAGCAGGGGGCGCGTCCAATGAGCAGTTCTTC CASSLAGGASNEQFF